This T cell receptor (beta chain) was captured in a study of blood T cells in healthy people across ages. Study-wide results and caveats: Samples with more naive T cells showed higher observed beta diversity.

A remark on this clonotype: As yet, its antigen is unknown.

It was with a sample-barcoded 5' primer and a J-beta primer mix that a second PCR of roughly 6 to 11 cycles was run. TCRdb recomputed calls from the 5' RACE reads with MiXCR, one row per CDR3 protein. Of approximately 1.5 million distinct CDR3 sequences listed, about 42% were seen once; the top ten hold just over 4%. Germline CDR1 SGHAT, CDR2 FQNNGV. The CDR3 has 16 residues. Losses at the gene ends were 5 bases for V and 4 bases for J; bases not matched to a gene: 11. The receptor comes from a woman aged 18-29 years in good health. J is TRBJ1-1 and V is TRBV11-2; 9 bases are shared with TRBD1. Source material: blood. CDR3 region: CASSPLSHRGPTEAFF. CDR3 DNA sequence: TGTGCCAGCAGCCCCTTGTCCCACAGGGGGCCCACTGAAGCTTTCTTT.